This T cell receptor beta chain was recovered during a study of PD-1 blockade in classical Hodgkin lymphoma. Study details: Nivolumab 3 mg/kg was given intravenously every 2 weeks. General observations from the study: At C4D1, TCR diversity had climbed significantly for CD4+ cells, though not for CD8+ cells. The diversity seen at baseline in complete responders resembled that of newly diagnosed patients. Individuals initiating nivolumab under 1 year after ASCT were excluded.

Every patient was affected by relapse after autologous stem cell transplantation, while exposure to brentuximab vedotin was not uniform. The method was immunoSEQ multiplex PCR; TCRdb's version includes in-frame clones alone and lacks a portion of them. Seen here are some 96,000 clones, over 80% observed once, and the top ten hold 9.5% to 15%. A remark on this clone: Its matching antigen is unknown.

V lost 5 bases, J lost 0 bases, and 8 bases lay in between. CDR1 is SGHTA, CDR2 FQGNSA, per germline. This CDR3 contains 14 residues. The clonotype originates from a human donor with classical Hodgkin lymphoma. The chain links TRBV7-2 to TRBJ2-1; D unclear. The source material was peripheral blood mononuclear cells (PBMCs), sampled at baseline. The CDR3 loop reads CASSRSSSYNEQFF. For the CDR3, the DNA is TGTGCCAGCAGCCGCAGCAGCTCCTACAATGAGCAGTTCTTC.